Listed below are T cell receptor beta chains from one sample, sequenced in a study of CDR3 diversity in severe acne. TCRdb analysed the PCR reads with MiXCR anew, one entry per CDR3 protein. The sample holds 89,000 or so distinct CDR3 sequences, about 52% seen once. Sample: blood. Source of these receptors: a male donor in good health, serving as a control. The CDR3 runs from the conserved cysteine through the conserved F or W. The D gene is left open where the match is weak. Clone size is not always given. Where it is, it says once, few, many or a class for expanded clones.

>TRBJ2-3|TRBD2|-|TRBV10-1
CASRLAGVDTQYF
TGCGCCAGCCGACTAGCGGGGGTAGATACGCAGTATTTT
>TRBJ2-2|TRBD2|medium-sized|TRBV10-2
CASSGGLAGIPGELFF
TGCGCCAGCAGTGGGGGACTAGCGGGGATTCCCGGGGAGCTGTTTTTT
>TRBJ2-3|-|many|TRBV9
CASSVSKDTQYF
TGTGCCAGCAGCGTTAGTAAAGATACGCAGTATTTT
>TRBJ2-2|TRBD2|-|TRBV9
CASSSQTSGDTGELFF
TGTGCCAGCAGCTCACAGACTAGCGGCGACACCGGGGAGCTGTTTTTT
>TRBJ2-2|TRBD2|many|TRBV4-1
CASTGGAFNTGELFF
TGCGCCAGCACCGGGGGGGCGTTTAACACCGGGGAGCTGTTTTTT
>TRBJ2-7|TRBD1|few|TRBV10-3
CAISESGGQGSYEQYF
TGTGCCATCAGTGAGTCGGGGGGACAGGGCTCCTACGAGCAGTACTTC
>TRBJ2-7|-|-|TRBV6-5
CASSEQGGSYEQYF
TGTGCCAGCAGCGAACAAGGGGGGTCCTACGAGCAGTACTTC
>TRBJ1-2|TRBD1|-|TRBV20-1
CSATTPGQGIDGYTF
TGCAGTGCTACCACCCCGGGACAGGGTATTGATGGCTACACCTTC
>TRBJ2-3|TRBD1|-|TRBV27
CASSAGTGNVDTQYF
TGTGCCAGCAGCGCCGGGACAGGGAACGTTGATACGCAGTATTTT
>TRBJ2-7|TRBD1|many|TRBV7-9
CASSGGQDSFEQYF
TGTGCCAGCAGCGGCGGACAGGATTCCTTCGAGCAGTACTTC
>TRBJ2-1|-|-|TRBV5-4
CASSLGAGMYEQFF
TGTGCCAGCAGCTTGGGGGCAGGGATGTATGAGCAGTTCTTC
>TRBJ1-2|TRBD1|-|TRBV10-3
CAISERDRANYGYTF
TGTGCCATCAGTGAACGGGACAGGGCTAACTATGGCTACACCTTC
>TRBJ2-2|TRBD2|once|TRBV10-3
CAISEFSGRTTGELFF
TGTGCCATCAGTGAGTTTAGCGGGAGGACCACCGGGGAGCTGTTTTTT
>TRBJ2-4|-|-|TRBV6-5
CASRDGKNIQYF
TGTGCCAGCAGGGACGGTAAAAACATTCAGTACTTC